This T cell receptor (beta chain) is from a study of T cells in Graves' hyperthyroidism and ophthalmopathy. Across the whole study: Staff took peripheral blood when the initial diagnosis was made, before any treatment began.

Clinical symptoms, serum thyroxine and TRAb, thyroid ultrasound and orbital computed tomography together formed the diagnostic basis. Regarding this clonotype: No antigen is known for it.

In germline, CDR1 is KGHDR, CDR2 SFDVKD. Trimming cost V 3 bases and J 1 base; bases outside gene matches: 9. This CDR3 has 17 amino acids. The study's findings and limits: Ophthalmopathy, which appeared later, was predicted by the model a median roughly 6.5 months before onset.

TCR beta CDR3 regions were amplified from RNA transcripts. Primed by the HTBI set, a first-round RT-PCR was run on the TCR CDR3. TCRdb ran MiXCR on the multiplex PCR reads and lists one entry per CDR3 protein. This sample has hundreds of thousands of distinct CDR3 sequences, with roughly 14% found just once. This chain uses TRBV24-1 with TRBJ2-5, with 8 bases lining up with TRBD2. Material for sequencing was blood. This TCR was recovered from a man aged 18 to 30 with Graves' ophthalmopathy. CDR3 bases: TGTGCCACCAGTGATACATCTAGCGGGCCTCTCCAAGAGACCCAGTACTTC. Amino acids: CATSDTSSGPLQETQYF.